This T cell receptor (beta chain) was profiled in a study of blood T cell repertoires in COVID-19. Germline lookup yields CDR1 LGHDT and CDR2 YNNKEL (reference sequence). This CDR3 has 14 residues. V lost 0 bases and J 8 bases, leaving 11 bases between the germline ends. Original analysis: Researchers report that nucleated cell counts were estimated from reference gene primer amplification. Using immunoSEQ multiplex PCR, the repertoire was profiled, and TCRdb retains in-frame clones only, with some absent. V and J calls and clone size are given by that table; D and trimming were obtained from the DNA. The table shows 200,000 to 250,000 clones, with 85% to 90% occurring only once.

What was sequenced was peripheral blood. The source is a woman in her sixties with acute or convalescent COVID-19. The chain carries TRBV3-1 (or the pseudogene TRBV3-2) and TRBJ2-1; tentative D call: TRBD2 (6 bases). The CDR3 here is CASSQDLGGDEQFF. CDR3 nucleotide sequence: TGTGCCAGCAGCCAAGACCTGGGAGGAGATGAGCAGTTCTTC.